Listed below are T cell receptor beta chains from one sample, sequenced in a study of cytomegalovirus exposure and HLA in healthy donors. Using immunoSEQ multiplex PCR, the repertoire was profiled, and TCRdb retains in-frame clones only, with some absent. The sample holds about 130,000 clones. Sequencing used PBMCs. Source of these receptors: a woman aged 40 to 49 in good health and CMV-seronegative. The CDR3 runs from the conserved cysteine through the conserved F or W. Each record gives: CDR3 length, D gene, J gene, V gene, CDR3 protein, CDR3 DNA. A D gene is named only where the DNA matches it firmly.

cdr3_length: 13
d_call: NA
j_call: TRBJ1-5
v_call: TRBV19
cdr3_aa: CASSITGIRPQHF
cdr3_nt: TGTGCCAGTAGTATAACAGGAATAAGGCCCCAGCATTTT

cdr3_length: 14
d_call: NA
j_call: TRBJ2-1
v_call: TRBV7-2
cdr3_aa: CASSWSRPQGEQFF
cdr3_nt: TGTGCCAGCAGCTGGAGCCGACCACAGGGTGAGCAGTTCTTC

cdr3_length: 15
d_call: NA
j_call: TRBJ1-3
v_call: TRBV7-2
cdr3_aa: CASSYPRGSGNTIYF
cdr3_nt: TGTGCCAGCAGCTACCCCAGGGGCTCTGGAAACACCATATATTTT

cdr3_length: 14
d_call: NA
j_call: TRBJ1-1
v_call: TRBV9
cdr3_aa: CASSQSGAGTEAFF
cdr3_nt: TGTGCCAGCAGCCAATCAGGGGCTGGCACTGAAGCTTTCTTT

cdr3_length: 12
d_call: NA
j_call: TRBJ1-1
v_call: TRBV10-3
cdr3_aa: CAISVTGIEAFF
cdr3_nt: TGTGCCATCAGTGTTACGGGGATTGAAGCTTTCTTT

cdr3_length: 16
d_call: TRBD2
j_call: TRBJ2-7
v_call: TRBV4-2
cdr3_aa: CASSLEGGAISYEQYF
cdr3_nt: TGTGCCAGCAGCCTGGAGGGAGGGGCGATCTCCTACGAGCAGTACTTC

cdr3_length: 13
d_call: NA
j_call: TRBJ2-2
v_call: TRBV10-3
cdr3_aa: CAISESVGGELFF
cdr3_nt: TGTGCCATCAGTGAGTCGGTCGGCGGGGAGCTGTTTTTT

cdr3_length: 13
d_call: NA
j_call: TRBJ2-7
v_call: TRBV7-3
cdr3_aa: CASSQTGAYEQYF
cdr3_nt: TGTGCCAGCAGCCAAACAGGCGCCTACGAGCAGTACTTC

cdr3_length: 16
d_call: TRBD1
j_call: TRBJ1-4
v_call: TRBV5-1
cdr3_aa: CASSLNRGVTNEKLFF
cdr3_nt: TGCGCCAGCAGCTTGAACAGGGGAGTAACTAATGAAAAACTGTTTTTT

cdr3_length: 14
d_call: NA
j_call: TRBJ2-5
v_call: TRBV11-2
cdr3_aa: CASSSQVYQETQYF
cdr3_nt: TGTGCCAGCAGCTCACAGGTCTACCAAGAGACCCAGTACTTC

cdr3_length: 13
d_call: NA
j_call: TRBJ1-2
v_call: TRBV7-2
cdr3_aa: CASSLGHGDGYTF
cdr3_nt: TGTGCCAGCAGCTTAGGTCACGGGGATGGCTACACCTTC

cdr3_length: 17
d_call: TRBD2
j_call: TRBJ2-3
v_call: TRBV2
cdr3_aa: CASSPISGGSSTDTQYF
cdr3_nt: TGTGCCAGCAGCCCAATTAGCGGGGGGTCTAGCACAGATACGCAGTATTTT

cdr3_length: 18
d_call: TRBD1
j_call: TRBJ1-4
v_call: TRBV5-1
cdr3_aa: CASSLVGGQGKGVEKLFF
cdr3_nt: TGCGCCAGCAGCTTGGTTGGCGGACAGGGTAAAGGGGTGGAAAAACTGTTTTTT

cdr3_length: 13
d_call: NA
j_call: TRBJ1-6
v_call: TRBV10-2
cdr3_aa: CASSEQDPSPLHF
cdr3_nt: TGCGCCAGCAGTGAACAGGATCCCTCACCCCTCCACTTT

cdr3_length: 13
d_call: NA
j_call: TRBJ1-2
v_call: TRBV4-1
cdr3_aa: CASSSRTSHGYTF
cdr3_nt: TGCGCCAGCAGCTCCCGGACTAGCCATGGCTACACCTTC

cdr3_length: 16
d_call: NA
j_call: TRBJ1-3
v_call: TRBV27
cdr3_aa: CASSLSMRGSGNTIYF
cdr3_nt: TGTGCCAGCAGTTTAAGTATGCGGGGTTCTGGAAACACCATATATTTT

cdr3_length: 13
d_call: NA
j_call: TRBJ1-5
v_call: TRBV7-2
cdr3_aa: CASSSRSGQPQHF
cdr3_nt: TGTGCCAGCAGCTCAAGGTCGGGGCAGCCCCAGCATTTT

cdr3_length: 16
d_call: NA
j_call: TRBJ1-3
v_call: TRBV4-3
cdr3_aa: CASSQDHRSSGNTIYF
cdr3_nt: TGCGCCAGCAGCCAAGATCACAGGAGCTCTGGAAACACCATATATTTT

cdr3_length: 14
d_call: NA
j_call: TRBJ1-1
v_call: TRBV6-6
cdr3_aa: CASTFSRGGTEAFF
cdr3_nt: TGTGCCAGCACCTTCTCTAGGGGAGGGACTGAAGCTTTCTTT

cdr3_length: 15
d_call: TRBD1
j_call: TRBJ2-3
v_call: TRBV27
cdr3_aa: CASSGWGQGADTQYF
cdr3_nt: TGTGCCAGCAGTGGTTGGGGACAGGGTGCAGATACGCAGTATTTT

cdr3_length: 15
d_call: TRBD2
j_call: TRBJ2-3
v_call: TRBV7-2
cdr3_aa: CASRSGGVSTDTQYF
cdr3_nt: TGTGCCAGCCGAAGCGGGGGCGTAAGCACAGATACGCAGTATTTT

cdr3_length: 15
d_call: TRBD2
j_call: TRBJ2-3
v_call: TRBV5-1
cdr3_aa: CASSLLADSTDTQYF
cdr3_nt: TGCGCCAGCAGCTTGCTAGCGGATAGCACAGATACGCAGTATTTT

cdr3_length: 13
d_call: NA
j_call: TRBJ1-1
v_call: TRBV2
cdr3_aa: CASAGQRNTEAFF
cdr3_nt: TGTGCCAGTGCGGGGCAGAGGAACACTGAAGCTTTCTTT

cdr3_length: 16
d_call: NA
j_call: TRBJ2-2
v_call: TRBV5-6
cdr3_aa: CASSLPIPTGAGELFF
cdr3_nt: TGTGCCAGCAGCTTGCCCATACCGACAGGCGCCGGGGAGCTGTTTTTT

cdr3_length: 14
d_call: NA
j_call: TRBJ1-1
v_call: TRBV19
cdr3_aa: CASFLGQSSTEAFF
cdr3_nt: TGTGCCAGTTTTCTCGGACAGTCCTCCACTGAAGCTTTCTTT

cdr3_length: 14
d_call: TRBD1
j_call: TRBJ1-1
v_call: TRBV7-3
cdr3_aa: CASSYRGLDTEAFF
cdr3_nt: TGTGCCAGCAGCTACAGGGGGTTGGACACTGAAGCTTTCTTT

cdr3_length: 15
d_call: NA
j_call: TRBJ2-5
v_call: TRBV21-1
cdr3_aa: CASSKWNSGQETQYF
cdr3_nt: TGTGCCAGCAGCAAATGGAATTCAGGTCAAGAGACCCAGTACTTC

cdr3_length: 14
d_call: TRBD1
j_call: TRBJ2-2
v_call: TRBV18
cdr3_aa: CASQGGLNTGELFF
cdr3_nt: TGTGCCAGCCAAGGGGGCCTGAACACCGGGGAGCTGTTTTTT

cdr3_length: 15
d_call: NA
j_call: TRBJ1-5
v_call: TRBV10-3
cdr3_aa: CAISESRGGDQPQHF
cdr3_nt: TGTGCCATCAGTGAGTCGAGGGGGGGCGATCAGCCCCAGCATTTT

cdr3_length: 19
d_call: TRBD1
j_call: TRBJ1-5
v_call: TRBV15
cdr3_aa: CATSRGGTGASGGNQPQHF
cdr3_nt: TGTGCCACCAGCAGAGGGGGGACAGGGGCCTCCGGGGGCAATCAGCCCCAGCATTTT

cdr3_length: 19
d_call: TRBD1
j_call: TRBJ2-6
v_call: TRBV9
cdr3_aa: CASSVEVGNRGSGANVLTF
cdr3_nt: TGTGCCAGCAGCGTAGAGGTGGGGAACAGGGGTTCTGGGGCCAACGTCCTGACTTTC

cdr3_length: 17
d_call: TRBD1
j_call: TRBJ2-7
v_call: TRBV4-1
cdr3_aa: CASSQDSETGAIYEQYF
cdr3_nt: TGCGCCAGCAGCCAAGATTCCGAGACAGGGGCCATCTACGAGCAGTACTTC

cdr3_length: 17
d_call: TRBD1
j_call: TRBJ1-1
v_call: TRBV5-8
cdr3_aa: CASSRSIYGTRDREPFF
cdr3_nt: TGTGCCAGCAGTCGTTCAATTTACGGGACCCGGGACAGGGAGCCTTTCTTT

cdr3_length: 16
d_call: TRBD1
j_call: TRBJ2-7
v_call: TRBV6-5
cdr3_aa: CASSSTSTGSIYEQYF
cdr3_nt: TGTGCCAGCAGTTCTACTTCGACAGGGTCCATATACGAGCAGTACTTC

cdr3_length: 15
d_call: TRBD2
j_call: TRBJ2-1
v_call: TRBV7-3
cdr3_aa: CASSLAGGLYNEQFF
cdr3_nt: TGTGCCAGCAGCTTAGCGGGGGGGCTCTACAATGAGCAGTTCTTC

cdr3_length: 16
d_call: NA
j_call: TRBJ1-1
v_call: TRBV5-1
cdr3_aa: CASSLESIRERTEAFF
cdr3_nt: TGCGCCAGCAGCTTGGAGTCTATAAGGGAGAGGACTGAAGCTTTCTTT

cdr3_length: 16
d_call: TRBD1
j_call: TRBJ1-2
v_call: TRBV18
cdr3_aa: CASSPGDRPVIDGYTF
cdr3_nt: TGTGCCAGCTCACCCGGGGACAGGCCTGTAATTGATGGCTACACCTTC

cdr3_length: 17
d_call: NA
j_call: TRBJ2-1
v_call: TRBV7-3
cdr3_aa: CASSPRGGPSSYNEQFF
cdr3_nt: TGTGCCAGCAGCCCGAGGGGGGGTCCTAGCTCCTACAATGAGCAGTTCTTC

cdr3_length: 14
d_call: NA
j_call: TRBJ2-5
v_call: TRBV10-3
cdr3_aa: CAISDPGYQETQYF
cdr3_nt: TGTGCCATCAGTGATCCGGGGTACCAAGAGACCCAGTACTTC

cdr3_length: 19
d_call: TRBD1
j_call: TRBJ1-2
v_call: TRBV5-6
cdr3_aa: CASSFSAPGTGGLLYGYTF
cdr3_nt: TGTGCCAGCAGCTTCTCAGCGCCCGGGACAGGGGGTCTTTTGTATGGCTACACCTTC

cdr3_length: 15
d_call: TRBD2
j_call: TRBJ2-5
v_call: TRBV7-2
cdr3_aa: CASSLVASGPQTQYF
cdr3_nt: TGTGCCAGCAGCTTAGTGGCTAGCGGGCCACAGACCCAGTACTTC

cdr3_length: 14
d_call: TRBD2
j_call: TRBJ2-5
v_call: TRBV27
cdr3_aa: CASSLLGGGGTQYF
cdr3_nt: TGTGCCAGCAGTTTACTCGGGGGGGGCGGGACCCAGTACTTC

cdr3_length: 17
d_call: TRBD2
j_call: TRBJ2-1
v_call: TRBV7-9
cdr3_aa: CASSLLLAGGPGNEQFF
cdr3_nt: TGTGCCAGCAGCTTACTGCTTGCGGGGGGGCCGGGCAATGAGCAGTTCTTC

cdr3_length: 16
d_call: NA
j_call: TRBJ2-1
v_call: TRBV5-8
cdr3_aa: CASSLRLGNIANEQFF
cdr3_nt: TGTGCCAGCAGCCTCCGACTCGGCAACATAGCCAATGAGCAGTTCTTC

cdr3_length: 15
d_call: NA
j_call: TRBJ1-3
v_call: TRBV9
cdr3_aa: CASSGGRVAGNTIYF
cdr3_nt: TGTGCCAGCAGCGGGGGGCGGGTGGCTGGAAACACCATATATTTT

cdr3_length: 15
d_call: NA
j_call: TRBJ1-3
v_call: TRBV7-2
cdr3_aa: CASSSTGGSGNTIYF
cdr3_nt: TGTGCCAGCAGCTCCACGGGGGGCTCTGGAAACACCATATATTTT

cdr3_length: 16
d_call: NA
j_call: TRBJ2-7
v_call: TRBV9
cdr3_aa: CASSVDSGYPLYEQYF
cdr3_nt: TGTGCCAGCAGCGTAGATTCAGGGTACCCCCTCTACGAGCAGTACTTC

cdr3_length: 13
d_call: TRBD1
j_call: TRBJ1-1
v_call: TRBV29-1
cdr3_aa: CSVSRDSNTEAFF
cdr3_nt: TGCAGCGTGTCCCGGGACAGCAACACTGAAGCTTTCTTT

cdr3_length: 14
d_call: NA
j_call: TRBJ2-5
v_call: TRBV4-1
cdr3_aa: CASSQGALQETQYF
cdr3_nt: TGCGCCAGCAGCCAGGGGGCGTTACAAGAGACCCAGTACTTC

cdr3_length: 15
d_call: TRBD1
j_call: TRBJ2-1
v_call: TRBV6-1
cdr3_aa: CASTLQGARLNEQFF
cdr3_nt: TGTGCCAGCACCCTCCAGGGGGCGCGTTTGAATGAGCAGTTCTTC